This T cell receptor beta chain was found in a study of T cell repertoires in cytomegalovirus infection. Study-wide findings and caveats: Dominating the ex vivo response were HLA-C-restricted CMV-specific TCR beta clonotypes.

TCRdb re-derived calls from the reads in MiXCR, one entry per CDR3 protein. The data show approximately 1,000,000 distinct CDR3 sequences, 30% to 40% seen once. This clonotype was seen repeatedly, ten times or more. Its antigen is as yet unknown. The germline V gene has CDR1 SEHNR and CDR2 FQNEAQ (reference sequence). V lost 5 bases and J lost 1, with 16 bases in between. The CDR3 length is 16 residues. The rearrangement uses TRBV7-9 and TRBJ2-3; tentative D call: TRBD2 (5 bases). The receptor was isolated from a human donor in good health (CMV status not recorded). Some clones in this sample may be carry-over from other donors' samples. The source material was cultured CD8+ T cells from PBMCs, sampled from culture after CMV antigen stimulation. CDR3 in amino acids: CASSPWTGLGTDTQYF. The CDR3 bases are TGTGCCAGCAGCCCCTGGACGGGGTTGGGCACAGATACGCAGTATTTT.